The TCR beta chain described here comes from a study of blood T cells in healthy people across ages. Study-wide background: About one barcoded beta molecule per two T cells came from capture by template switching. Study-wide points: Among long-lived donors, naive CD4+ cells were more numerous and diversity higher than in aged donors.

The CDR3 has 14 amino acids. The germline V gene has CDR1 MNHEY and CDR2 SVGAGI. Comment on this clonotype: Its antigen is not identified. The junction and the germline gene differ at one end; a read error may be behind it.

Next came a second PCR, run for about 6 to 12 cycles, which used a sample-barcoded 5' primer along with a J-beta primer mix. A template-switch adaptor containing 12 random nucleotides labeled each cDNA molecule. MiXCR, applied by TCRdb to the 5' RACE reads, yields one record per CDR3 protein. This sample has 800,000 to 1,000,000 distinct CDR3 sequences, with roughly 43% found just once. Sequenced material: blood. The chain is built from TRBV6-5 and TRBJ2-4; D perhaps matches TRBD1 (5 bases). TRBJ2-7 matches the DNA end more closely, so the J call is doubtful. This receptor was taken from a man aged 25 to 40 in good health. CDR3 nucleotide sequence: TGTGCCGGCAGTTACGTGGCCAGGGCGTACGAGCAGTACTTC. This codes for CAGSYVARAYEQYF.